Presented here are 21 T cell receptor beta chains from one specimen sequenced in a study of neurological immune-mediated disorders. From the 5' RACE reads, TCRdb called clonotypes with MiXCR, one entry per CDR3 protein. The profile shows tens of thousands of distinct CDR3 sequences, about 4.1% of them singletons. The sequenced sample consisted of CD4+ T cells from blood. The origin of the receptors is a woman between 40 and 50 years old in good health.

The V call is TRBV12-3 or TRBV12-4, the J call TRBJ2-2; 7 bases map to TRBD1. This CDR3 is built from 14 residues. J lost 6 bases, V lost 3 bases, and 4 bases had no gene match. This CDR3 is CASSFTTGAGELFF. In DNA, the CDR3 is TGTGCCAGCAGTTTTACTACAGGGGCCGGGGAGCTGTTTTTT.

Ten or more counts support this clonotype. This chain connects TRBV6-1 to TRBJ2-3; a weak D match, TRBD1 (5 bases). Per the germline V gene, CDR1 is MNHNS and CDR2 is SASEGT. This CDR3 region has 16 residues. V dropped 6 bases and J dropped 1 base, with 17 bases sitting between them. CDR3: CASRILQGGGTDTQYF. The CDR3, as DNA: TGTGCCAGCAGAATACTCCAGGGCGGAGGCACAGATACGCAGTATTTT.

This clonotype was detected ten times or more. V gene TRBV5-1 combines with J gene TRBJ2-1; D ambiguous. Germline V gene sequence: CDR1 SGHRS, CDR2 YFSETQ. The CDR3 covers 14 residues. The ends were cut back, 2 bases at V and 9 bases at J, with 15 bases in the middle. CDR3 in amino acids: CASSFMSLLGEQFF. The CDR3 DNA follows: TGCGCCAGCAGCTTCATGTCCCTCCTGGGTGAGCAGTTCTTC.

This clonotype was counted ten times or more. This rearrangement joins TRBV9 to TRBJ1-1, with D possibly TRBD1 on 5 matching bases. The germline V gene has CDR1 SGDLS and CDR2 YYNGEE. The CDR3 runs to 15 residues. Trimming removed 3 bases from V and 3 bases from J, with 15 bases in between. For the CDR3, the DNA is TGTGCCAGCAGCGCCCTTGGGGGTGGGTACACTGAAGCTTTCTTT. As protein: CASSALGGGYTEAFF.

Ten or more counts support this clonotype. The chain combines TRBV7-9 with TRBJ1-1; weak D call: TRBD1 (6 bases). In germline, CDR1 is SEHNR, CDR2 FQNEAQ (reference sequence). V was clipped by 0 bases and J by 5 bases, with 7 bases between them. This CDR3 contains 13 residues. CDR3 nucleotide sequence: TGTGCCAGCAGCTTAGCACAGGGAACTGAAGCTTTCTTT. It is translated as CASSLAQGTEAFF.

This clonotype was seen many times. The rearrangement uses TRBV12-3 or TRBV12-4 and TRBJ2-2, with 8 bases fitting TRBD2. With 7 bases clipped from V and 1 base from J, the junction kept 5 bases outside the gene matches. CDR3 size: 15 residues. Written as DNA, the CDR3 is TGTGCCAGCACCGAACTAGCGGAGAACACCGGGGAGCTGTTTTTT. Protein: CASTELAENTGELFF.

This clonotype was seen repeatedly, ten times or more. The J gene is TRBJ1-5, the V gene TRBV20-1; 7 bases map to TRBD1. CDR3 length: 15 amino acids. Germline-derived CDR1 and CDR2 are DFQATT and SNEGSKA (reference sequence). The J segment lost 4 bases and the V segment lost 5 bases, leaving 11 bases of the junction unmatched. CDR3 amino acids: CSACDRVKANQPQHF. The CDR3 DNA follows: TGCAGTGCTTGCGACAGGGTAAAAGCAAATCAGCCCCAGCATTTT.

This clonotype came up many times. V and J are TRBV6-2 or TRBV6-3 and TRBJ2-1, with TRBD2 identical over 14 bases. The CDR3 consists of 14 residues. CDR1 MNHEY and CDR2 SVGEGT come from the germline V gene. V was pared by 5 bases and J by 12 bases, with 6 bases of the junction left unmatched. The CDR3 loop is CASSAPGLAGGQFF. DNA of the CDR3: TGTGCCAGCAGTGCCCCCGGACTAGCGGGAGGGCAGTTCTTC.

This clonotype occurred many times. The CDR3 sequence: CASSLDFLNTQYF. The CDR3 DNA follows: TGTGCCAGCAGCTTAGATTTTCTGAATACGCAGTATTTT. The V gene is TRBV11-2, the J gene TRBJ2-3; D not certain. There are 13 residues in the CDR3. V lost 0 bases to trimming and J lost 7 bases, with 8 bases between them. Germline V CDR1 and CDR2: SGHAT, FQNNGV.

At least ten counts were recorded for this clonotype. This rearrangement joins TRBV20-1 to TRBJ2-7; D perhaps matches TRBD1 (6 bases). Trimming shortened V by 1 base and J by 0 bases, and 10 bases separated the two germline ends. This CDR3 region has 14 residues. Germline lookup yields CDR1 DFQATT and CDR2 SNEGSKA (reference sequence). This chain's CDR3 is CSARATGTSYEQYF. CDR3 DNA: TGCAGTGCTAGAGCAACAGGGACCTCCTACGAGCAGTACTTC.

The sample holds many counts of this clonotype. The chain has TRBV20-1 and TRBJ2-1, with D tentatively TRBD1 or TRBD2 (6 bases each). Looked up from germline, CDR1 is DFQATT and CDR2 is SNEGSKA (reference sequence). The CDR3 consists of 15 residues. V lost 2 bases, J lost 9 bases, and 20 bases lay in between. The CDR3 coding sequence is TGCAGTGCTAGACCCCAGGGGAGGATCGTACCTGAGCAGTTCTTC. This sequence encodes CSARPQGRIVPEQFF.

This clonotype was recorded at least ten times. The rearrangement uses TRBV24-1 and TRBJ1-5; no clear D gene. Trimming cost V 0 bases and J 3 bases, with 8 bases left between them. The CDR3 length is 15 residues. Germline V gives CDR1 KGHDR, CDR2 SFDVKD. In nucleotides, the CDR3 is TGTGCCACCAGTGATTTGCGGGAGAACAATCAGCCCCAGCATTTT. The encoded protein is CATSDLRENNQPQHF.

The sample holds many counts of this clonotype. The CDR3 ends on some other residue instead of the conserved phenylalanine or tryptophan, so this is likely a read error. It is unclear where the CDR3 begins or ends on the DNA, so no DNA is shown, and the CDR3 is as TCRdb lists it. The chain recombines TRBV12-3 or TRBV12-4 with TRBJ2-1; the table assigns TRBD2, which was not confirmed against the DNA. The CDR3 region is 12 residues in length, termini included. The CDR3 is CASSPSGRALTL.

This clonotype showed up many times. The chain uses TRBV7-8 and TRBJ2-5, with 9 bases that match TRBD1. Germline CDR1 reads SGHVS; CDR2 reads FQNEAQ. V gave up 5 bases and J gave up 5 bases; unmatched junction bases: 6. This CDR3 spans 14 amino acids. CDR3 bases: TGTGCCAGCAGCACGGGGACAGGGTACGAGACCCAGTACTTC. Translated, it gives CASSTGTGYETQYF.

This clonotype was seen many times. The chain couples TRBV5-6 to TRBJ1-2; tentatively, D is TRBD1 (6 bases). The CDR3 is 14 residues long. Trimming took 0 bases from V and 6 from J, leaving 12 bases between them. The germline CDR1 and CDR2 sequences are SGHDT and YYEEEE. The CDR3: CASSLVGTPHGYTF. In nucleotides, the CDR3 is TGTGCCAGCAGCTTGGTAGGGACACCGCATGGCTACACCTTC. The variable domain in full, with the rest retrieved from reference TRBV5-6 and TRBJ1-2, is DAGVTQSPTHLIKTRGQQVTLRCSPKSGHDTVSWYQQALGQGPQFIFQYYEEEERQRGNFPDRFSGHQFPNYSSELNVNALLLGDSALYLCASSLVGTPHGYTFGSGTRLTVV.

This clonotype was recorded many times. This chain joins TRBV5-1 and TRBJ1-1, with 7 bases aligning to TRBD1. The CDR3 spans 15 residues. V lost 5 bases, J lost 6 bases, and 13 bases stayed unmatched. The germline V gene encodes CDR1 SGHRS and CDR2 YFSETQ. The CDR3 nucleotides read TGCGCCAGCAGGATCTCCGGGACAGCTTTTGCTGAAGCTTTCTTT. Its translation: CASRISGTAFAEAFF.

This clonotype was seen ten or more times. The chain recombines TRBV5-1 with TRBJ2-1; D gene unclear. V shed 3 bases and J shed 0 bases, with 13 bases lying between them. Germline values: CDR1 SGHRS, CDR2 YFSETQ. This CDR3 has 16 residues. The CDR3 spells CASSYRQTSSYNEQFF. The DNA for the CDR3 is TGCGCCAGCAGCTATCGTCAAACGAGCTCCTACAATGAGCAGTTCTTC.

This clonotype was counted ten times or more. The chain combines TRBV20-1 with TRBJ1-6; D gene uncertain. The germline V and J ends were trimmed by 3 bases and 6 bases, with 15 bases remaining between them. CDR3 length equals 15 residues. Germline CDR1 reads DFQATT; CDR2 reads SNEGSKA (reference sequence). CDR3 DNA sequence: TGCAGTGCTAGTCGGCTAGGCGTCTCTAATTCACCCCTCCACTTT. This encodes CSASRLGVSNSPLHF.

This clonotype was observed at least ten times. V gene TRBV7-2 combines with J gene TRBJ2-7; 10 bases fit TRBD2. CDR1 and CDR2 (germline): SGHTA, FQGNSA. CDR3 size: 14 residues. V trimming: 5 bases; J trimming: 2 bases; junction bases outside the gene matches: 3. This CDR3 is CASSATSGTYEQYF. CDR3 DNA sequence: TGTGCCAGCAGCGCAACTAGCGGGACCTACGAGCAGTACTTC.

This clonotype was seen ten or more times. CDR3 sequence: CASSPMVRPMGNEQFF. The DNA of the CDR3 is TGTGCCAGCAGCCCCATGGTCAGACCCATGGGCAATGAGCAGTTCTTC. This rearrangement joins TRBV6-5 to TRBJ2-1; no clear D gene. This CDR3 spans 16 amino acids. CDR1 is MNHEY, CDR2 SVGAGI, per germline. Trimming shortened V by 6 bases and J by 6 bases, and 21 bases separated the two germline ends.

This clonotype was recorded many times. J is TRBJ1-1 and V is TRBV20-1; the D is unclear. Germline CDR1 DFQATT, CDR2 SNEGSKA (reference sequence). V was clipped by 6 bases and J by 6 bases, with 11 bases between them. CDR3 size: 11 residues. This chain's CDR3 is CSALPSAEAFF. The CDR3 DNA reads TGCAGTGCCCTGCCCAGTGCTGAAGCTTTCTTT.